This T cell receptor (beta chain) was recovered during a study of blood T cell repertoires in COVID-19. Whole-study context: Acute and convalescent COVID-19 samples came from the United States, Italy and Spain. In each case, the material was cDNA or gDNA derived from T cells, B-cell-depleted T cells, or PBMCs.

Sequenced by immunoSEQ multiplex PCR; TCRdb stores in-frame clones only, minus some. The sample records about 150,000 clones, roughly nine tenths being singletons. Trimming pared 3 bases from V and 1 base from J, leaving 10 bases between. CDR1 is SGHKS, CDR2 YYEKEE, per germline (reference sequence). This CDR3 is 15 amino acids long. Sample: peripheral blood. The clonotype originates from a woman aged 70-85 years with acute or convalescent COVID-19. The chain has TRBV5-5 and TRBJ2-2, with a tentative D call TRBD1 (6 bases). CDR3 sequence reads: CASSSYRENTGELFF. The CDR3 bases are TGTGCCAGCAGCTCCTACAGGGAGAACACCGGGGAGCTGTTTTTT.